This entry concerns a single T cell receptor (beta chain). Its specificity is not known. The CDR3 loop spans 15 amino acids. Germline CDR1 MNHNY, CDR2 SVGAGI (reference sequence). Deletions cut 8 bases from V and 5 bases from J, with 21 bases between. This sample is part of a study of PD-1 blockade in classical Hodgkin lymphoma. Whole-study results and caveats: Initiation of nivolumab under 1 year after ASCT led to exclusion of patients. Unlike CD8+ TCR diversity, which did not rise significantly by C4D1, CD4+ TCR diversity did. A reduction in baseline TCR diversity was reportedly seen in newly diagnosed patients relative to healthy donors. Complete responders' baseline diversity resembled that of newly diagnosed patients.

Described time point: cycle 4 day 1 (C4D1), after less than 7 weeks of nivolumab. Every patient relapsed after autologous stem cell transplantation, and brentuximab vedotin exposure varied. TCRdb's copy holds only in-frame clones and misses some; the assay was immunoSEQ multiplex PCR. The sample includes approximately 110,000 clones, about nine tenths seen only once; the top ten take roughly 19%. The material sequenced was peripheral blood mononuclear cells (PBMCs), taken before the fourth cycle of nivolumab. The chain carries TRBV6-6 and TRBJ1-1; the D gene is possibly TRBD1 (5 bases). This clonotype originated in a human donor with classical Hodgkin lymphoma. The CDR3 DNA reads TGTGCCAGCCGCTGGGAAATGGGGGGGGGAACTGAAGCTTTCTTT. Its translation: CASRWEMGGGTEAFF.